This entry is about one TCR beta chain. This record belongs to a study of PD-1 blockade in classical Hodgkin lymphoma. Trimming stripped 0 bases from V and 8 bases from J, with 14 bases between. Germline lookup yields CDR1 SGHNT and CDR2 YENEEA. CDR3 length equals 15 residues. Repertoires were generated with immunoSEQ multiplex PCR, while TCRdb's copy carries only in-frame clones and drops some. The sample lists nearly 55,000 clones, approximately 84% occurring once. Each patient relapsed following autologous stem cell transplantation, and prior brentuximab vedotin exposure differed. The V call is TRBV11-3, the J call TRBJ2-1; tentatively, D is TRBD2 (5 bases). The receptor's source is a human donor with classical Hodgkin lymphoma. The specimen was peripheral blood mononuclear cells (PBMCs), collected at baseline. The CDR3 region has the DNA TGTGCCAGCAGCTTAGATGCGGTACCGGAGGATGAGCAGTTCTTC. Protein product: CASSLDAVPEDEQFF. Combining the CDR3 with reference TRBV11-3 and TRBJ2-1 gives the whole variable domain EAGVVQSPRYKIIEKKQPVAFWCNPISGHNTLYWYLQNLGQGPELLIRYENEEAVDDSQLPKDRFSAERLKGVDSTLKIQPAELGDSAVYLCASSLDAVPEDEQFFGPGTRLTVL.